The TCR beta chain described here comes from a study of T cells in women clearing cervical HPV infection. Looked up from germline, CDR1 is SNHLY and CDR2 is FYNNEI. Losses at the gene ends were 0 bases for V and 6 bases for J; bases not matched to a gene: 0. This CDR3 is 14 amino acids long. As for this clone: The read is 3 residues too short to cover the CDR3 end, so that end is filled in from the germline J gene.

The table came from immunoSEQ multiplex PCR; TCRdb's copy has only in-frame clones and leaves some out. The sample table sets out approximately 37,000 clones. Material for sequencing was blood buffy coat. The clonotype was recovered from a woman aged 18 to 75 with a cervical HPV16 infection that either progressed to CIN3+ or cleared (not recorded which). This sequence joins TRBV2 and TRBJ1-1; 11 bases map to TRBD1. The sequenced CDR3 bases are TGTGCCAGCAGTGAAGCGGGACAGGGGGCTGAA. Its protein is CASSEAGQGAE. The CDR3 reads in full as CASSEAGQGAEAFF.